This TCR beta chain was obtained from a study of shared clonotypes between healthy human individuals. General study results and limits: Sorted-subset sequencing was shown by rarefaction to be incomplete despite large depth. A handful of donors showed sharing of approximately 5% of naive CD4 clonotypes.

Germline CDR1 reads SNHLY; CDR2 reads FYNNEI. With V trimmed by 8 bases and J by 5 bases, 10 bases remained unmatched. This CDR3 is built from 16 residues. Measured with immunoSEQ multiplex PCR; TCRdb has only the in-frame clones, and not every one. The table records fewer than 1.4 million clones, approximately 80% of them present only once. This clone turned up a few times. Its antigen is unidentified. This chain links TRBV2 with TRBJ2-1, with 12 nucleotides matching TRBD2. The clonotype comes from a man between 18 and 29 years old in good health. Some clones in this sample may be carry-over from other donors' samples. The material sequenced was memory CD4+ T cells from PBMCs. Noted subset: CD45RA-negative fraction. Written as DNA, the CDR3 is TGTGCCAGCCAATTGGGGCTAGCGGGAGGGAACAATGAGCAGTTCTTC. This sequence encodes CASQLGLAGGNNEQFF.